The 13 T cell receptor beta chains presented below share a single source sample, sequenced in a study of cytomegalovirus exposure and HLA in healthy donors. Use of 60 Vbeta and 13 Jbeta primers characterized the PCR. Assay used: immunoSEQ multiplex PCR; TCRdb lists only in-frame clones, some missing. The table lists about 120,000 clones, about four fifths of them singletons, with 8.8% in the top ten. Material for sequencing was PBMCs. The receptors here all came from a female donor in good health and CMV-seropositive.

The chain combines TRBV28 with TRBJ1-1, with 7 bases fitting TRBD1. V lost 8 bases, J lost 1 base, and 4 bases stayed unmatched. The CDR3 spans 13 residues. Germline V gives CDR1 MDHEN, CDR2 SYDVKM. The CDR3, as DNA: TGTGCCAGCCGTAGGACAGGGAACACTGAAGCTTTCTTT. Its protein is CASRRTGNTEAFF.

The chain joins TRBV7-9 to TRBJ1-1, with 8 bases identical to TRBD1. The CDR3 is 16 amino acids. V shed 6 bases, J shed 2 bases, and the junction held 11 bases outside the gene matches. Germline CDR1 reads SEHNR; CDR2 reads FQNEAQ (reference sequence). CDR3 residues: CASSGQGTATNTEAFF. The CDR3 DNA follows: TGTGCCAGCAGTGGACAGGGCACGGCGACAAACACTGAAGCTTTCTTT.

Here the CDR3 reads CAWGTQGGQPQHF. In DNA form, the CDR3 reads TGTGCCTGGGGTACTCAGGGGGGACAGCCCCAGCATTTT. The rearrangement uses TRBV30 and TRBJ1-5; 7 bases map to TRBD1. Germline V gene lookup returns CDR1 GTSNPN and CDR2 SVGIG (reference sequence). The CDR3 length is 13 residues. Trimming cost V 5 bases and J 7 bases; bases outside gene matches: 8. The whole variable domain, filled in from reference TRBV30 and TRBJ1-5, reads SQTIHQWPATLVQPVGSPLSLECTVEGTSNPNLYWYRQAAGRGLQLLFYSVGIGQISSEVPQNLSASRPQDRQFILSSKKLLLSDSGFYLCAWGTQGGQPQHFGDGTRLSIL.

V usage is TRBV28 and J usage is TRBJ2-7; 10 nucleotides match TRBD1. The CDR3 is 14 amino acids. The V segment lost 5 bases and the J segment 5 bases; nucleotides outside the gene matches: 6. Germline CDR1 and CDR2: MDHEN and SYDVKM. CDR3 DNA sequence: TGTGCCAGCAGTCTAAGACAGGGGGCCCACGAGCAGTACTTC. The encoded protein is CASSLRQGAHEQYF.

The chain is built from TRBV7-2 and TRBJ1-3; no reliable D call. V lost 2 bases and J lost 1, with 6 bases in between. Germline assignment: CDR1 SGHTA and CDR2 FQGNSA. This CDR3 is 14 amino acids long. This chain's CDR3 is CASSLSGSGNTIYF. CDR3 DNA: TGTGCCAGCAGCTTATCCGGTTCTGGAAACACCATATATTTT.

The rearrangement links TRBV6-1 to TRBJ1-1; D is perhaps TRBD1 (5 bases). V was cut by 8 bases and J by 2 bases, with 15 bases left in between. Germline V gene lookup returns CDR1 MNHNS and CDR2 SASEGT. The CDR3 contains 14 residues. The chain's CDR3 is CASGGGRLNTEAFF. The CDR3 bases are TGTGCCAGCGGGGGGGGACGGTTAAACACTGAAGCTTTCTTT.

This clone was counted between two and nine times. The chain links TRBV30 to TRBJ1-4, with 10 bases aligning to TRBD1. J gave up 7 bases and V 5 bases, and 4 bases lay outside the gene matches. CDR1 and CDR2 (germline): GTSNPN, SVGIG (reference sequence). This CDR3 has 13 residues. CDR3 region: CAWGTGEPEKLFF. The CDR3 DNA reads TGTGCCTGGGGGACAGGGGAACCTGAAAAACTGTTTTTT.

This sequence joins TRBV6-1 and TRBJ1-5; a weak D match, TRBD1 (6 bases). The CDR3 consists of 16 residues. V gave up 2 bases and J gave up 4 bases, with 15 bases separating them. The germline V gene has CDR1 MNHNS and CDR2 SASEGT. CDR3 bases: TGTGCCAGCAGTGAAAGGTTGGGGCAGGGGAATCAGCCCCAGCATTTT. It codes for CASSERLGQGNQPQHF.

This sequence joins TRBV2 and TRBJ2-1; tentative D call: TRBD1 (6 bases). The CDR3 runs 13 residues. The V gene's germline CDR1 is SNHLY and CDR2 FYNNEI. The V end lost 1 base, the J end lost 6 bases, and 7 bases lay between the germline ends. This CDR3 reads CASSEGRGNEQFF. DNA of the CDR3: TGTGCCAGCAGTGAAGGCAGGGGCAATGAGCAGTTCTTC. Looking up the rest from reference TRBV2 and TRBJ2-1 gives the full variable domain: EPEVTQTPSHQVTQMGQEVILRCVPISNHLYFYWYRQILGQKVEFLVSFYNNEISEKSEIFDDQFSVERPDGSNFTLKIRSTKLEDSAMYFCASSEGRGNEQFFGPGTRLTVL.

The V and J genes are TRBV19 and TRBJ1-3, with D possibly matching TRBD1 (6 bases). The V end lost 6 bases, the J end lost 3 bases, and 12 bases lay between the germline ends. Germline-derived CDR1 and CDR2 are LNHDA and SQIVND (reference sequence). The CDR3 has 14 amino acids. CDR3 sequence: CASRGHNDGNTIYF. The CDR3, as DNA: TGTGCCAGTAGGGGACACAACGATGGAAACACCATATATTTT.

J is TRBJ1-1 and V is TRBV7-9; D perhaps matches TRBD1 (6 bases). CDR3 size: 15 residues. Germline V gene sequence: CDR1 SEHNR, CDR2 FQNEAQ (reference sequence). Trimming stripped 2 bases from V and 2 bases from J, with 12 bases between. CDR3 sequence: CASSLRTVANTEAFF. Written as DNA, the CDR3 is TGTGCCAGCAGCTTAAGGACAGTGGCTAACACTGAAGCTTTCTTT. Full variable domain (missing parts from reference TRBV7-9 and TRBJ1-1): DTGVSQNPRHKITKRGQNVTFRCDPISEHNRLYWYRQTLGQGPEFLTYFQNEAQLEKSRLLSDRFSAERPKGSFSTLEIQRTEQGDSAMYLCASSLRTVANTEAFFGQGTRLTVV.

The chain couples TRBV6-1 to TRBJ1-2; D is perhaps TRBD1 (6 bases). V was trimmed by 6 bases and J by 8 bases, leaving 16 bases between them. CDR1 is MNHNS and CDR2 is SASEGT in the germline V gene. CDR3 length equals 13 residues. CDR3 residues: CASSLTGAQGYTF. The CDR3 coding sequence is TGTGCCAGCAGCCTGACAGGAGCCCAAGGCTACACCTTC.

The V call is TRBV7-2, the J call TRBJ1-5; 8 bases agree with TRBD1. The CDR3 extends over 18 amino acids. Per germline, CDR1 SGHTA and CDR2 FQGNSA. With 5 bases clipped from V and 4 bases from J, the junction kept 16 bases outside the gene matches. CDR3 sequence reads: CASSLFGQGFYGNQPQHF. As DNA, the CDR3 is TGTGCCAGCAGCCTATTCGGACAGGGCTTTTATGGGAATCAGCCCCAGCATTTT.